Below are 19 T cell receptor beta chains sequenced from a single sample in a study of molecular identifiers for immune sequencing clone quantification. TCRdb passed the PCR reads through MiXCR, listing each CDR3 protein once. The table has under 600,000 distinct CDR3 sequences, around 25% seen once. What was sequenced was naive CD8+ T cells from blood, with Jurkat cell RNA spiked in. Subset here: FACS-sorted CD8+CD4-CCR7+CD45RA+ naive T cells. These receptors were taken from a human donor in good health. Some libraries in this study had Jurkat cell RNA spiked in.

In regard to this clonotype: A much larger clone differs by one base, so this may be a read error. The DNA of the CDR3 is TGTGCCAGCAGCTTCGAATATCAGCGTGAAAAACTGTTTTTT. Translation gives CASSFEYQREKLFF. The V and J genes are TRBV7-4 and TRBJ1-4; D gene uncertain. The length of the CDR3 is 14 residues. Germline CDR1 and CDR2: SGHVT and SQSDAQ. Trimming left V 3 bases short and J 7 bases short, with 12 bases between.

This clonotype has just a few counts. The rearrangement links TRBV5-6 to TRBJ1-4; TRBD1 matches 10 bases. The junction had 7 bases not matched to a gene; V was cut back by 4 bases and J by 7 bases. In germline, CDR1 is SGHDT, CDR2 YYEEEE. The CDR3 is 15 residues long. The CDR3 is CASSGAGQGSEKLFF. CDR3 bases: TGTGCCAGCAGCGGCGCGGGACAGGGGAGTGAAAAACTGTTTTTT.

In this sample, this clonotype turned up many times. This chain connects TRBV20-1 to TRBJ1-1; the D is unclear. CDR1 DFQATT and CDR2 SNEGSKA come from the germline V gene (reference sequence). This CDR3 is built from 15 residues. Deletions cut 4 bases from V and 4 bases from J, with 19 bases between. The CDR3 here is CSANSFRGFGTEAFF. In DNA, the CDR3 is TGCAGTGCTAATAGTTTTCGGGGATTCGGCACTGAAGCTTTCTTT.

This clonotype has ten or more counts. The V call is TRBV4-3, the J call TRBJ2-7, with TRBD1 matching 9 bases. The trim removed 2 bases at V and 9 bases at J, leaving 11 bases unmatched. The germline gives CDR1 LGHNA, CDR2 YSLEER. This CDR3 is built from 15 residues. This chain's CDR3 is CASSQTHGQGRGQYF. The CDR3, as DNA: TGCGCCAGCAGCCAAACTCACGGACAGGGGAGAGGGCAGTACTTC.

The chain links TRBV19 to TRBJ1-1; no clear D gene. V lost 4 bases to trimming and J lost 4 bases, with 19 bases between them. The CDR3 is made up of 16 amino acids. Germline V CDR1 and CDR2: LNHDA, SQIVND (reference sequence). The CDR3 sequence: CASSSGPDSWVTEAFF. CDR3 coding DNA: TGTGCCAGTAGTAGCGGACCTGACTCCTGGGTCACTGAAGCTTTCTTT.

On this clonotype: The junction shows a germline mismatch at one end, possibly a read error. V usage is TRBV11-2 and J usage is TRBJ2-5, with TRBD1 matching 8 bases. CDR1 SGHAT and CDR2 FQNNGV come from the germline V gene. The CDR3 totals 14 residues. The CDR3 DNA is TGTGGCAGCAGCTGGGGACAGGTCTTAGAGACCCAGTACTTC. It specifies CGSSWGQVLETQYF.

As concerns this clonotype: This could be a read error, since a much larger clone is one nucleotide away. The genes are TRBV7-9 and TRBJ2-7; D ambiguous. Trimming pared 8 bases from V and 2 bases from J, leaving 16 bases between. This CDR3 region has 14 residues. Germline CDR1 SEHNR, CDR2 FQNEAQ (reference sequence). The CDR3 reads CASGPSDPTYEQYF. The CDR3, as DNA: TGTGCCAGCGGCCCCTCCGACCCGACCTACGAGCAGTACTTC.

The table lists this clonotype with a few counts. J is TRBJ2-5 and V is TRBV5-1, with TRBD2 matching over 8 bases. Losses at the gene ends were 4 bases for V and 4 bases for J; bases not matched to a gene: 12. The CDR3 extends over 16 amino acids. Germline loops: CDR1 SGHRS, CDR2 YFSETQ. The CDR3 region has the DNA TGCGCCAGCAGCCCGGAACGGGGGGGGCCGCCAGAGACCCAGTACTTC. Its protein is CASSPERGGPPETQYF.

There are a few counts of this clonotype. The rearrangement uses TRBV4-1 and TRBJ2-7, with 7 bases that match TRBD2. The CDR3 totals 15 residues. CDR1 and CDR2 from the germline V gene are MGHRA and YSYEKL. After removal of 2 bases from V and 6 bases from J, the junction contained 10 bases not matched to a gene. The CDR3 DNA follows: TGCGCCAGCAGCCAACACGGACTAGGGACCTTCGAGCAGTACTTC. Translated, it gives CASSQHGLGTFEQYF.

This clonotype has just a few counts. The CDR3 reads CASSFGAVEAFF. For the CDR3, the DNA is TGTGCCAGCAGCTTTGGGGCGGTTGAAGCTTTCTTT. The V gene is TRBV5-4, the J gene TRBJ1-1; D is perhaps TRBD1 (5 bases). Trimming removed 2 bases from V and 7 bases from J, with 9 bases in between. This CDR3 contains 12 residues. Germline V gene sequence: CDR1 SGHNT, CDR2 YYREEE (reference sequence). Variable domain in full (rest from reference TRBV5-4 and TRBJ1-1): ETGVTQSPTHLIKTRGQQVTLRCSSQSGHNTVSWYQQALGQGPQFIFQYYREEENGRGNFPPRFSGLQFPNYSSELNVNALELDDSALYLCASSFGAVEAFFGQGTRLTVV.

In its sample, this clonotype was seen a few times. The V call is TRBV4-1, the J call TRBJ2-6; no clear D. Germline V gene data show CDR1 as MGHRA and CDR2 as YSYEKL. The CDR3 sequence is 18 residues long. The V and J ends lost 4 bases and 0 bases respectively, with 16 bases between them. The CDR3 sequence is CASSLPSGSSSGANVLTF. The CDR3 nucleotides are TGCGCCAGCAGCCTACCCTCCGGCAGTAGCTCTGGGGCCAACGTCCTGACTTTC.

As for this clonotype: A much larger clone is a single base away; this may be a read error. The chain has TRBV4-2 and TRBJ2-4, with TRBD2 as a possible D gene (6 bases). With 0 bases removed from V and 12 bases from J, the gap between germline ends came to 12 bases. The CDR3 spans 13 residues. Germline CDR1 LGHNA, CDR2 YNFKEQ. In DNA form, the CDR3 reads TGTGCCAGCAGCCAAGATATAGCGGAGGATCAGTACTTC. Translated: CASSQDIAEDQYF.

This clonotype was seen only a few times. The chain couples TRBV12-3 or TRBV12-4 to TRBJ1-2; tentative D call: TRBD1 (5 bases). V was clipped by 5 bases and J by 8 bases, with 18 bases between them. The CDR3 is 14 amino acids. In nucleotides, the CDR3 is TGTGCCAGCAGTCCCCAGGGTGTGGGGCCCGGCTACACCTTC. Its translation is CASSPQGVGPGYTF.

This clonotype was seen ten or more times. The V gene is TRBV14, the J gene TRBJ2-3, with D maybe TRBD2 (5 bases). This CDR3 is built from 18 residues. Germline values: CDR1 SGHDN, CDR2 FVKESK. Trimming took off 0 bases at V and 3 bases at J, with 19 bases between the two ends. DNA of the CDR3: TGTGCCAGCAGCCAAGATATATCCCTAGCTCACCTTACAGATACGCAGTATTTT. Residues: CASSQDISLAHLTDTQYF.

The chain carries TRBV11-3 and TRBJ2-2, with D possibly TRBD1 on 6 matching bases. Germline V gene data show CDR1 as SGHNT and CDR2 as YENEEA. The CDR3 has 15 residues. Trimming took off 5 bases at V and 4 bases at J, with 14 bases between the two ends. In DNA, the CDR3 is TGTGCCAGCAGCCCGATTACAGGGACCACCGGGGAGCTGTTTTTT. This encodes CASSPITGTTGELFF. Complete variable domain (other parts from reference TRBV11-3 and TRBJ2-2): EAGVVQSPRYKIIEKKQPVAFWCNPISGHNTLYWYLQNLGQGPELLIRYENEEAVDDSQLPKDRFSAERLKGVDSTLKIQPAELGDSAVYLCASSPITGTTGELFFGEGSRLTVL.

The chain has TRBV14 and TRBJ2-1, with D tentatively TRBD1 or TRBD2 (5 bases each). Between the trimmed V and J ends, which lost 4 bases and 0 bases, there was a span of 16 bases. CDR3 length equals 17 residues. Germline values: CDR1 SGHDN, CDR2 FVKESK. This CDR3 reads CASSPTPGLSSYNEQFF. CDR3 DNA: TGTGCCAGCAGCCCCACGCCGGGGCTCAGCTCCTACAATGAGCAGTTCTTC.

This clonotype was seen more than once but under ten times. The chain uses TRBV29-1 and TRBJ2-7, with D perhaps matching TRBD1 (5 bases). CDR1 is SQVTM and CDR2 is ANQGSEA in the germline V gene. The V and J ends lost 2 bases and 7 bases respectively, with 18 bases between them. The CDR3 is 14 amino acids. CDR3 sequence reads: CSVEYDTGLREQYF. The CDR3 bases are TGCAGCGTTGAATACGATACAGGTTTGAGGGAGCAGTACTTC.

The sample holds a few counts of this clonotype. This sequence joins TRBV30 and TRBJ2-2; D gene uncertain. CDR3 length equals 13 residues. Germline assignment: CDR1 GTSNPN and CDR2 SVGIG (reference sequence). Trimming removed 8 bases from V and 4 bases from J, with 14 bases in between. CDR3 in DNA: TGTGCCAGGAAGGGTTACGGCACCGGGGAGCTGTTTTTT. This gives the protein CARKGYGTGELFF.

In this sample, this clonotype turned up a few times. The chain employs TRBV4-3 and TRBJ2-7; no reliable D call. The germline V gene has CDR1 LGHNA and CDR2 YSLEER. The length of the CDR3 is 15 residues. V lost 0 bases and J 4 bases, leaving 13 bases between the germline ends. In DNA form, the CDR3 reads TGCGCCAGCAGCCAAGATAACAACGGATTTTACGAGCAGTACTTC. As protein: CASSQDNNGFYEQYF.